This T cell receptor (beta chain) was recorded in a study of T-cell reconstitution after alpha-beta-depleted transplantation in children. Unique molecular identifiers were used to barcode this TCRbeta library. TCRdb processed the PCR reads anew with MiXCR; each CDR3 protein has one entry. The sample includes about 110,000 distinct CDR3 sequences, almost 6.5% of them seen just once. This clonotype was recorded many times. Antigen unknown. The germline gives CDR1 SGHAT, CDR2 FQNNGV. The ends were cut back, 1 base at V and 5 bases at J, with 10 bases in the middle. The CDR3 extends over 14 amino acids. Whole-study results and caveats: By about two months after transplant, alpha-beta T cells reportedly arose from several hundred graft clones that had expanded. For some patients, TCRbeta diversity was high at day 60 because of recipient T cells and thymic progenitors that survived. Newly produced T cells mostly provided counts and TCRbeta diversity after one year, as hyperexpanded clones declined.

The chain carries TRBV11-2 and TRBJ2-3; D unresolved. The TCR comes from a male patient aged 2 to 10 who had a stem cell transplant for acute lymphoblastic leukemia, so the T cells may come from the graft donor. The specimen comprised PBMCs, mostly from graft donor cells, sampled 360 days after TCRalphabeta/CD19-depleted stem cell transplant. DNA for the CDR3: TGTGCCAGCAGCTTAGGTGACTGGGGAGATACGCAGTATTTT. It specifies CASSLGDWGDTQYF.